Below are 18 T cell receptor beta chains sequenced from a single sample in a study of blood T cell repertoires in COVID-19 (dated by TCRdb to about 2020). Libraries were made using the immunoSEQ multiplex PCR assay. In TCRdb, the immuneACCESS table is reduced to in-frame sequences with V and J assigned. These tables do not hold every clone; where another copy was compared, an unresolved V gene accounts for under half, and the others remain unexplained. In all, the sample holds fewer than 300,000 clones, and roughly 90% of those were seen once. Jointly, the top ten make up approximately 2.1% of the sample. Sequencing used peripheral blood. These receptors were collected from a young woman with COVID-19, enrolled during active disease.

V and J are TRBV19 and TRBJ2-1; 10 bases fit TRBD2. CDR3 length: 14 amino acids. The V gene end was trimmed by 7 bases and the J gene end by 2 bases; junction bases not matched to a gene: 2. Germline V gene lookup returns CDR1 LNHDA and CDR2 SQIVND (reference sequence). The CDR3 DNA reads TGTGCCAGTACTAGCGGGAGAGCCTACAATGAGCAGTTCTTC. Translation: CASTSGRAYNEQFF.

The V and J genes are TRBV5-1 and TRBJ2-3; TRBD1 matches at 11 bases. V shed 4 bases, J shed 3 bases, and the junction held 4 bases outside the gene matches. The germline CDR1 and CDR2 sequences are SGHRS and YFSETQ. The CDR3 consists of 15 residues. Here the CDR3 DNA reads TGCGCCAGCAGCGAGGGACAGGGGGGTACAGATACGCAGTATTTT. As protein: CASSEGQGGTDTQYF.

The gene calls are TRBV11-3 and TRBJ2-1, with 11 positions matching TRBD2. J lost 6 bases, V lost 5 bases, and 6 bases had no gene match. Per germline, CDR1 SGHNT and CDR2 YENEEA. The CDR3 is 15 residues long. The CDR3 is CASSPGTSGSNEQFF. The CDR3 nucleotides read TGTGCCAGCAGCCCCGGGACTAGCGGTTCCAATGAGCAGTTCTTC.

V gene TRBV2 combines with J gene TRBJ1-1, with 7 bases identical to TRBD1. V dropped 2 bases and J dropped 5; count of bases not matched to a gene: 2. CDR3 length: 13 residues. Germline V lookup: CDR1 SNHLY, CDR2 FYNNEI. Written as DNA, the CDR3 is TGTGCCAGCAGTGAACAGGGGGTGACTGAAGCTTTCTTT. It yields the protein CASSEQGVTEAFF.

This chain links TRBV25-1 with TRBJ2-7; TRBD2 might be the D (6 bases). CDR1 MGHDK and CDR2 SYGVNS come from the germline V gene. This CDR3 comprises 12 residues. V was pared by 10 bases and J by 2 bases, with 12 bases between. The CDR3 region is CATGTQAYEQYF. The CDR3 nucleotides read TGTGCCACCGGGACTCAAGCCTACGAGCAGTACTTC.

V gene TRBV7-9 combines with J gene TRBJ1-4, with D hard to call. There are 14 residues in the CDR3. V was trimmed by 3 bases and J by 5 bases, leaving 10 bases between them. Germline CDR1 and CDR2: SEHNR and FQNEAQ (reference sequence). The CDR3 bases are TGTGCCAGCAGCTTGGCAGCTAGCAATGAAAAACTGTTTTTT. Translating it yields CASSLAASNEKLFF.

This chain uses TRBV18 with TRBJ1-1, with D possibly TRBD1 on 5 matching bases. The CDR3 has 14 amino acids. V was pared by 3 bases and J by 5 bases, with 13 bases between. Per the germline V gene, CDR1 is KGHSH and CDR2 is LQKENI. The CDR3 DNA reads TGTGCCAGCTCACCGCTGTCAGACAGAACTGAAGCTTTCTTT. Amino acids: CASSPLSDRTEAFF. Using reference TRBV18 and TRBJ1-1 for the parts outside the CDR3, the full variable domain is NAGVMQNPRHLVRRRGQEARLRCSPMKGHSHVYWYRQLPEEGLKFMVYLQKENIIDESGMPKERFSAEFPKEGPSILRIQQVVRGDSAAYFCASSPLSDRTEAFFGQGTRLTVV.

This sequence joins TRBV5-1 and TRBJ2-3; TRBD2 might be the D (6 bases). Trimming took 2 bases from V and 2 from J, leaving 12 bases between them. The CDR3 spans 15 residues. Germline V gives CDR1 SGHRS, CDR2 YFSETQ. The CDR3: CASSFGRGNTDTQYF. The CDR3 region has the DNA TGCGCCAGCAGCTTTGGGCGGGGAAACACAGATACGCAGTATTTT. The variable domain in full, with the rest retrieved from reference TRBV5-1 and TRBJ2-3, is KAGVTQTPRYLIKTRGQQVTLSCSPISGHRSVSWYQQTPGQGLQFLFEYFSETQRNKGNFPGRFSGRQFSNSRSEMNVSTLELGDSALYLCASSFGRGNTDTQYFGPGTRLTVL.

The table lists this clone with a count of one. This chain links TRBV27 with TRBJ1-6; TRBD1 matches 9 bases. V lost 0 bases to trimming and J lost 9 bases; unmatched junction nucleotides: 9. The V gene's germline CDR1 is MNHEY and CDR2 SMNVEV (reference sequence). This CDR3 region has 17 residues. For the CDR3, the DNA is TGTGCCAGCAGTTTATCGAATCAACAGGGGGCGAGTTCACCCCTCCACTTT. Encoded protein: CASSLSNQQGASSPLHF.

This sequence joins TRBV24-1 and TRBJ2-7; the match to TRBD1 covers 8 bases. V lost 9 bases and J lost 2; bases outside the gene matches: 5. CDR3 length equals 13 residues. Germline V gene sequence: CDR1 KGHDR, CDR2 SFDVKD. CDR3 in DNA: TGTGCCACCCCCGGACAGGGCACCTACGAGCAGTACTTC. It specifies CATPGQGTYEQYF.

In its sample, this clone was seen once. This chain joins TRBV4-1 and TRBJ2-7; 10 bases map to TRBD1. Germline CDR1 and CDR2: MGHRA and YSYEKL. The trim removed 4 bases at V and 0 bases at J, leaving 3 bases unmatched. This CDR3 contains 15 residues. The CDR3: CASSRDRGSSYEQYF. The CDR3, as DNA: TGCGCCAGCAGCCGGGACAGGGGAAGCTCCTACGAGCAGTACTTC.

The rearrangement joins TRBV5-1 to TRBJ2-1; the match to TRBD1 covers 11 bases. With V trimmed by 4 bases and J by 8 bases, 14 bases remained unmatched. Per germline, CDR1 SGHRS and CDR2 YFSETQ. The CDR3 totals 17 residues. The CDR3 sequence: CASSLSVGTGGSDEQFF. The CDR3 DNA follows: TGCGCCAGCAGCCTCAGCGTCGGGACAGGGGGAAGCGATGAGCAGTTCTTC.

Only one count was recorded for this clone. This sequence joins TRBV27 and TRBJ1-1; D is perhaps TRBD1 (5 bases). In germline, CDR1 is MNHEY, CDR2 SMNVEV (reference sequence). CDR3 length: 15 residues. Trimming removed 0 bases from V and 7 bases from J, with 15 bases in between. In DNA form, the CDR3 reads TGTGCCAGCAGTTTATCGTACAGGCTCTCGGGTGAAGCTTTCTTT. Translated, it gives CASSLSYRLSGEAFF.

The chain joins TRBV19 to TRBJ2-2; the match to TRBD2 covers 10 bases. The length of the CDR3 is 18 residues. V shed 6 bases and J 8 bases; nucleotides not matched to a gene: 18. The germline V gene has CDR1 LNHDA and CDR2 SQIVND (reference sequence). The CDR3 DNA reads TGTGCCAGTAGGGCCGGGGCAGCGGGAGGGCCTTCCTCGGGGGAGCTGTTTTTT. It translates to CASRAGAAGGPSSGELFF.

The chain uses TRBV7-8 and TRBJ2-7, with D unclear. Germline V gene data show CDR1 as SGHVS and CDR2 as FQNEAQ. This CDR3 is built from 13 residues. The V gene lost 1 base and the J gene lost 6 bases, with 10 bases spanning the gap. CDR3 DNA: TGTGCCAGCAGCTTAGATCGAGTCGCCGAGCAGTACTTC. Protein: CASSLDRVAEQYF.

The chain couples TRBV30 to TRBJ1-1; D possibly corresponds to TRBD1 (6 bases). The CDR3 contains 13 residues. Germline CDR1 and CDR2: GTSNPN and SVGIG (reference sequence). The V end lost 2 bases, the J end lost 4 bases, and 11 bases lay between the germline ends. This CDR3 is CAWSQGKRTEAFF. DNA of the CDR3: TGTGCCTGGAGTCAGGGGAAGCGCACTGAAGCTTTCTTT. Complete variable domain (other parts from reference TRBV30 and TRBJ1-1): SQTIHQWPATLVQPVGSPLSLECTVEGTSNPNLYWYRQAAGRGLQLLFYSVGIGQISSEVPQNLSASRPQDRQFILSSKKLLLSDSGFYLCAWSQGKRTEAFFGQGTRLTVV.

The CDR3 nucleotides read TGCGCCAGCAGCTTGGTTTCGGGGATCTCTGGAAACACCATATATTTT. It encodes CASSLVSGISGNTIYF. This chain links TRBV5-1 with TRBJ1-3, with D unresolved. CDR3 length: 16 residues. Trimming left V 0 bases short and J 0 bases short, with 10 bases between. The V gene's germline CDR1 is SGHRS and CDR2 YFSETQ.

This rearrangement joins TRBV7-3 to TRBJ1-6; D is ambiguous. Germline CDR1 reads SGHTA; CDR2 reads FQGTGA. The CDR3 runs 13 residues. V was trimmed by 3 bases and J by 6 bases, leaving 6 bases between them. CDR3 protein: CASSFLVNSPLHF. CDR3 coding DNA: TGTGCCAGCAGCTTCCTTGTTAATTCACCCCTCCACTTT.